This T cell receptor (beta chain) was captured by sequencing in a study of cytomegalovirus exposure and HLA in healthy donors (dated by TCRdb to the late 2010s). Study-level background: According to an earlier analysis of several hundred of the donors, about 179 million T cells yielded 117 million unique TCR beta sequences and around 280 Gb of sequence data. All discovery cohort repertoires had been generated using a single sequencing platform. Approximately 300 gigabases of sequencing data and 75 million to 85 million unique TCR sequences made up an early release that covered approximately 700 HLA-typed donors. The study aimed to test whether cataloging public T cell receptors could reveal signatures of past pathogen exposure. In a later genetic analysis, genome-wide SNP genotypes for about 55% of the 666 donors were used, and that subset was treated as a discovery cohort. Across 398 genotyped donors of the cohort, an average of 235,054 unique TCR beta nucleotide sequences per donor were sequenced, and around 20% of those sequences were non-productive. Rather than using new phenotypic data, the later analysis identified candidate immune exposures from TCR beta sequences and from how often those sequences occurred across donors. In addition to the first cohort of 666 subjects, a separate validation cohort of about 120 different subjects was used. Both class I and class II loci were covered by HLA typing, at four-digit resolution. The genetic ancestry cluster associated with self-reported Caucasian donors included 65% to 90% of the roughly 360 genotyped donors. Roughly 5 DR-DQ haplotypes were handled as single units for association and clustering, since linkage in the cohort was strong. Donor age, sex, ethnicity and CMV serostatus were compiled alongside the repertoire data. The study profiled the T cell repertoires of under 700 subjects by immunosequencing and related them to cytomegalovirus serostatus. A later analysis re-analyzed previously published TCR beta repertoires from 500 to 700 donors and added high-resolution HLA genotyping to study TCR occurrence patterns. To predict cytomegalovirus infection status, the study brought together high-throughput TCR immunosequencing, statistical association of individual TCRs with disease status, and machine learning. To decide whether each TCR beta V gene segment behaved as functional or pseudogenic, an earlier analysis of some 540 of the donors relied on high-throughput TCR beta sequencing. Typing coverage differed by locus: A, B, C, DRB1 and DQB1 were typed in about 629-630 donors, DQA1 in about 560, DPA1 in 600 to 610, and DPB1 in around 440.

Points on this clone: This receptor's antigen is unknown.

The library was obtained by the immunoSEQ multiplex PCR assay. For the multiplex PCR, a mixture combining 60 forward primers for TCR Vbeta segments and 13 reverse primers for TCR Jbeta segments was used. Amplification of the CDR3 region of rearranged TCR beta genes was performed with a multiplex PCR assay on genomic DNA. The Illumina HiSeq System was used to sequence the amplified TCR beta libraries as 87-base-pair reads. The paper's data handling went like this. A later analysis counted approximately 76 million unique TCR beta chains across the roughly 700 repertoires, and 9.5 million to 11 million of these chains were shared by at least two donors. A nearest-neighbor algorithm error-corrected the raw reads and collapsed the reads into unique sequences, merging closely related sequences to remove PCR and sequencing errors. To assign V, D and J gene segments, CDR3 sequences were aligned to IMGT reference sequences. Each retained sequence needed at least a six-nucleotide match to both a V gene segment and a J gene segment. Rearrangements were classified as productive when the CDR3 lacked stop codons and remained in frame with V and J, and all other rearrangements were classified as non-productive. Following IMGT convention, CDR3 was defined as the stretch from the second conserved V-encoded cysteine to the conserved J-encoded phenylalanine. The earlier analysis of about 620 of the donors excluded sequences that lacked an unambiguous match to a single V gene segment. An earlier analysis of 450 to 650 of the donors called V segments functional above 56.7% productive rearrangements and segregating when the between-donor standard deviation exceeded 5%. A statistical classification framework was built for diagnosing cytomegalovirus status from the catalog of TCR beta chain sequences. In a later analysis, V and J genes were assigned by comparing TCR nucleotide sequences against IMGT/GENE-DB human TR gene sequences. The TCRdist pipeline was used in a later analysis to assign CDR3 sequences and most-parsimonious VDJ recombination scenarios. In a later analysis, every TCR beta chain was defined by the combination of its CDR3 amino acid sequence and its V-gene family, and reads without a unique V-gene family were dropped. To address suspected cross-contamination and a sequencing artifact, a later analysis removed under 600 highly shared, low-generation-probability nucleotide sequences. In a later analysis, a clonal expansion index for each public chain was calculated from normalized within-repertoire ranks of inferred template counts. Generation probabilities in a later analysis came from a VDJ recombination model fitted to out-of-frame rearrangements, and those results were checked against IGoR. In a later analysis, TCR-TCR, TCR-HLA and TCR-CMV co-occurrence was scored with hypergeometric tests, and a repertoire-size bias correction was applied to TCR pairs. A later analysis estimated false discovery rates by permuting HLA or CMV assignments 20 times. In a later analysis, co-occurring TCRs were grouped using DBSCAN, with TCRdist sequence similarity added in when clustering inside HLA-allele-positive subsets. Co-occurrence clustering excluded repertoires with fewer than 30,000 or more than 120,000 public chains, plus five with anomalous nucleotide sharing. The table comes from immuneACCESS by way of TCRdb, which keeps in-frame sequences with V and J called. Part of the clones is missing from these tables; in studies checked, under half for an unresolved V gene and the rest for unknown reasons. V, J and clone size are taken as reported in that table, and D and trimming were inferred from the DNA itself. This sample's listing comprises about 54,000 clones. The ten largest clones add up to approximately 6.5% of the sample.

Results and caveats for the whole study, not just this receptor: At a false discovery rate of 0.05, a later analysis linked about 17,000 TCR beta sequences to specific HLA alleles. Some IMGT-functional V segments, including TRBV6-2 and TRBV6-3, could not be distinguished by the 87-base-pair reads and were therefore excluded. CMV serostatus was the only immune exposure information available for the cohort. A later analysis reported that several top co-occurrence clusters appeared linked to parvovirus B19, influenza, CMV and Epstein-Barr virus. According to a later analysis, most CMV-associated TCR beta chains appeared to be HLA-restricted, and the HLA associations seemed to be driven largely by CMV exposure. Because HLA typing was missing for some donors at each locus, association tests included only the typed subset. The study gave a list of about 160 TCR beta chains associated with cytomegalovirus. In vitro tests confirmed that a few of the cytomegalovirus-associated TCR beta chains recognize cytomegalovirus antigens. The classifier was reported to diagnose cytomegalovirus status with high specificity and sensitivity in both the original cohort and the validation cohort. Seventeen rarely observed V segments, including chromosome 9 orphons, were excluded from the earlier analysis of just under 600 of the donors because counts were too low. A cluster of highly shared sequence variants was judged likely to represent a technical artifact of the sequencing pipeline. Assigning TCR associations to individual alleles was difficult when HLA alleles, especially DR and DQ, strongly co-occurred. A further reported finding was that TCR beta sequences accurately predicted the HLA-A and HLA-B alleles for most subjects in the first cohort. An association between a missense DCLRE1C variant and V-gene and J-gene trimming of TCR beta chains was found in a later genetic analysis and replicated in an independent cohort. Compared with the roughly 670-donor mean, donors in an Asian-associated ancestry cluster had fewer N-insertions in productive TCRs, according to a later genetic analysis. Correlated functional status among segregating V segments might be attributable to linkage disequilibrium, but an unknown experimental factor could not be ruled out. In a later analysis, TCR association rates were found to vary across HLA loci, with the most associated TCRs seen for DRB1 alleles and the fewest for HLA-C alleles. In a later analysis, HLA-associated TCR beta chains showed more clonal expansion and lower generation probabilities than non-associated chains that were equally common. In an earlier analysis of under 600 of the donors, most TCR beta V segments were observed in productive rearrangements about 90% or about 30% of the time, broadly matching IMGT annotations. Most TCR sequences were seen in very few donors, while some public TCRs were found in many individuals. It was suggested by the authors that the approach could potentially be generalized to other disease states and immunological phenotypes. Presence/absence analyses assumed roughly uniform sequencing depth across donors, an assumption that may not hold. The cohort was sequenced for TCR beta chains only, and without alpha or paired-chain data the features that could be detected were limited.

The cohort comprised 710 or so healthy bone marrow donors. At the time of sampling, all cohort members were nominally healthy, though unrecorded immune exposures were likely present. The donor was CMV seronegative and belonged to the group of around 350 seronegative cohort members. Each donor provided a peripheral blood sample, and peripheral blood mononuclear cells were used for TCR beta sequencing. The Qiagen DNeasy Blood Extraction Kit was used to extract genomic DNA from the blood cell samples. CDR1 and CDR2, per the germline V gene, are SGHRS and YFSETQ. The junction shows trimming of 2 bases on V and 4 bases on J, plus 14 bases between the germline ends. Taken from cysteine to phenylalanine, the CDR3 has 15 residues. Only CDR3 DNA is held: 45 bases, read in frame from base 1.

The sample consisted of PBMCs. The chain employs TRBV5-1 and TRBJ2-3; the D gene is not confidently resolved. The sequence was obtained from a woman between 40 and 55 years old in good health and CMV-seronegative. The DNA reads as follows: TGCGCCAGCAGCTTTCCCGGGTCTCCTTCAGATACGCAGTATTTT. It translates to CASSFPGSPSDTQYF. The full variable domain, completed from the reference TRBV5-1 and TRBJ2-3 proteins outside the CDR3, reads KAGVTQTPRYLIKTRGQQVTLSCSPISGHRSVSWYQQTPGQGLQFLFEYFSETQRNKGNFPGRFSGRQFSNSRSEMNVSTLELGDSALYLCASSFPGSPSDTQYFGPGTRLTVL.